The sequence of this T cell receptor beta chain was determined in a study of technical replicates of blood from several donors. V was pared by 5 bases and J by 2 bases, with 6 bases of the junction left unmatched. Germline-derived CDR1 and CDR2 are SGHVS and FQNEAQ. This CDR3 is 15 amino acids long. The data were produced by immunoSEQ multiplex PCR, yet TCRdb's version contains in-frame clones alone and is incomplete. The data show tens of thousands of clones, just under 90% seen once. J is TRBJ1-2 and V is TRBV7-8; 9 nucleotides agree with TRBD1. The receptor was derived from a human donor in good health. Some clones in this sample may be carry-over from other donors' samples. Material: PBMCs. This chain's CDR3 is CASSTYRGPNYGYTF. The CDR3 region has the DNA TGTGCCAGCAGCACCTACAGGGGGCCCAACTATGGCTACACCTTC. Looking up the rest from reference TRBV7-8 and TRBJ1-2 gives the full variable domain: GAGVSQSPRYKVAKRGQDVALRCDPISGHVSLFWYQQALGQGPEFLTYFQNEAQLDKSGLPSDRFFAERPEGSVSTLKIQRTQQEDSAVYLCASSTYRGPNYGYTFGSGTRLTVV.